The 19 T cell receptor beta chains listed next were all sequenced from one sample in a study of T cell responses to AZD1222 COVID-19 vaccine. The protocol was immunoSEQ multiplex PCR, while the TCRdb copy is restricted to in-frame clones and leaves out a portion. This table has over 100,000 clones, roughly 93% appearing once. Sequenced material: peripheral blood, taken 28 days after the second AZD1222 dose. The source of these receptors is an adult who received the AZD1222 COVID-19 vaccine.

The chain uses TRBV11-1 and TRBJ1-5; D is unclear. Trimming pared 0 bases from V and 2 bases from J, leaving 11 bases between. Germline V gene sequence: CDR1 SGHAT, CDR2 FQDESV (reference sequence). This CDR3 has 16 residues. The CDR3 DNA is TGTGCCAGCAGCTTAGCGCAAAGGGAGGGCAATCAGCCCCAGCATTTT. Translated, it gives CASSLAQREGNQPQHF.

The rearrangement links TRBV12-3 or TRBV12-4 to TRBJ2-7, with unresolved D. The CDR3 totals 13 residues. Trimming took 5 bases from V and 2 from J, leaving 10 bases between them. The CDR3 DNA sequence: TGTGCCAGCAGTCCGGACGGTCCCTACGAGCAGTACTTC. This codes for CASSPDGPYEQYF.

The V and J genes are TRBV7-9 and TRBJ1-2, with 8 bases that match TRBD1. V shed 3 bases and J 5 bases; nucleotides not matched to a gene: 11. The CDR3 totals 16 residues. Looked up from germline, CDR1 is SEHNR and CDR2 is FQNEAQ (reference sequence). CDR3 loop: CASSFEAGGAGYGYTF. The CDR3 nucleotides read TGTGCCAGCAGCTTCGAGGCAGGGGGCGCAGGGTATGGCTACACCTTC.

This chain uses TRBV14 with TRBJ2-3; D ambiguous. Germline CDR1 and CDR2: SGHDN and FVKESK. Trimming left V 4 bases short and J 4 bases short, with 24 bases between. The CDR3 extends over 18 amino acids. The CDR3 region has the DNA TGTGCCAGCAGCCGCCTACGCCTGACATATTCGTTATCAGATACGCAGTATTTT. It yields the protein CASSRLRLTYSLSDTQYF.

This clone was counted only a few times. The chain links TRBV18 to TRBJ1-2, with D tentatively TRBD1 (5 bases). CDR3 length: 13 residues. Trimming took off 3 bases at V and 2 bases at J, with 7 bases between the two ends. Germline loops: CDR1 KGHSH, CDR2 LQKENI. In DNA, the CDR3 is TGTGCCAGCTCACCGACAGAAAACTATGGCTACACCTTC. It is translated as CASSPTENYGYTF.

The genes are TRBV5-1 and TRBJ1-6; the match to TRBD1 covers 8 bases. This CDR3 comprises 14 residues. J lost 8 bases, V lost 4 bases, and 5 bases had no gene match. The V gene's germline CDR1 is SGHRS and CDR2 YFSETQ. CDR3 region: CASSLDRVDSPLHF. The CDR3 nucleotides read TGCGCCAGCAGCCTGGACAGGGTTGATTCACCCCTCCACTTT.

This clone was recorded a few times. The rearrangement links TRBV7-3 to TRBJ1-1; D gene ambiguous. CDR1 SGHTA and CDR2 FQGTGA come from the germline V gene. Deletions cut 0 bases from V and 0 bases from J, with 8 bases between. This CDR3 comprises 15 residues. The CDR3 protein is CASSLTRDMNTEAFF. The DNA for the CDR3 is TGTGCCAGCAGCTTAACTCGTGACATGAACACTGAAGCTTTCTTT.

The chain recombines TRBV27 with TRBJ1-2; 10 positions match TRBD1. This CDR3 is 12 amino acids long. Germline trimming cut 8 bases from V and 5 bases from J; bases unmatched to any gene: 2. From germline, CDR1 is MNHEY and CDR2 SMNVEV (reference sequence). The CDR3 DNA reads as TGTGCCAGCGGACAGGGGGGATATGGCTACACCTTC. Its protein product is CASGQGGYGYTF.

The chain links TRBV11-2 to TRBJ1-5; 8 bases fit TRBD1. This CDR3 is built from 14 residues. Trimming at V came to 5 bases and at J to 4 bases, leaving 4 bases not matched to a gene. Germline values: CDR1 SGHAT, CDR2 FQNNGV. The CDR3 DNA reads TGTGCCAGCAGCCGGACAGGGCCTAATCAGCCCCAGCATTTT. It is translated as CASSRTGPNQPQHF.

The chain carries TRBV29-1 and TRBJ2-7, with D possibly being TRBD1 (6 bases). CDR1 SQVTM and CDR2 ANQGSEA come from the germline V gene. The CDR3 loop spans 13 amino acids. V lost 1 base and J lost 7, with 14 bases in between. Written as DNA, the CDR3 is TGCAGCGTTGAAGGTGACAGGCAGTGGGAGCAGTACTTC. It encodes CSVEGDRQWEQYF.

The chain links TRBV7-3 to TRBJ1-1; possible D gene TRBD1, 5 bases. V was shortened by 2 bases and J by 6 bases, with 10 bases between the two germline ends. This CDR3 is built from 13 residues. Germline CDR1 is SGHTA and CDR2 is FQGTGA. DNA for the CDR3: TGTGCCAGCAGCTTAGGGACTTCATCTGAAGCTTTCTTT. Protein: CASSLGTSSEAFF.

The rearrangement joins TRBV27 to TRBJ1-2; D is unclear. V lost 0 bases, J lost 4 bases, and 9 bases lay in between. CDR1 and CDR2 from the germline V gene are MNHEY and SMNVEV (reference sequence). The CDR3 runs 14 residues. This CDR3 is CASSLSRAGYGYTF. Here the CDR3 DNA reads TGTGCCAGCAGTTTATCACGGGCTGGCTATGGCTACACCTTC.

This clone was detected once. The chain uses TRBV2 and TRBJ2-7; tentatively, D is TRBD1 (5 bases). Between the trimmed V and J ends, which lost 3 bases and 2 bases, there was a span of 11 bases. The CDR3 has 14 amino acids. Germline CDR1 reads SNHLY; CDR2 reads FYNNEI. The CDR3 region is CASSELTGTYEQYF. The DNA for the CDR3 is TGTGCCAGCAGTGAGTTAACAGGCACCTACGAGCAGTACTTC.

V and J are TRBV6-5 and TRBJ1-5, with 7 nucleotides matching TRBD1. The germline gives CDR1 MNHEY, CDR2 SVGAGI. The CDR3 has 15 residues. Trimming removed 5 bases from V and 1 base from J; junction bases left unmatched: 5. The DNA for the CDR3 is TGTGCCAGCAGTACCAGGGGGAACAGCAATCAGCCCCAGCATTTT. This translates into CASSTRGNSNQPQHF.

This clone was seen just once. The chain carries TRBV4-2 and TRBJ2-5; 9 bases line up with TRBD2. Germline V gives CDR1 LGHNA, CDR2 YNFKEQ. V was pared by 1 base and J by 2 bases, with 2 bases of the junction left unmatched. The CDR3 consists of 15 residues. DNA of the CDR3: TGTGCCAGCAGCCAAGGGCTAGCGGGACAAGAGACCCAGTACTTC. It encodes CASSQGLAGQETQYF.

V gene TRBV27 combines with J gene TRBJ2-2, with TRBD1 identical over 9 bases. The germline V gene encodes CDR1 MNHEY and CDR2 SMNVEV (reference sequence). There are 16 residues in the CDR3. With V trimmed by 10 bases and J by 1 base, 10 bases remained unmatched. The CDR3 spells CATQLLGQGNTGELFF. In DNA, the CDR3 is TGTGCCACCCAGCTTTTGGGACAGGGGAACACCGGGGAGCTGTTTTTT.

This clone was picked up one time. The chain joins TRBV4-1 to TRBJ2-3; tentative D call: TRBD2 (5 bases). The V end lost 0 bases, the J end lost 1 base, and 11 bases lay between the germline ends. The CDR3 is 16 residues long. Germline V lookup: CDR1 MGHRA, CDR2 YSYEKL. CDR3 in amino acids: CASSQDEGRGTDTQYF. The CDR3 DNA reads as TGCGCCAGCAGCCAAGATGAGGGAAGGGGCACAGATACGCAGTATTTT.

The gene calls are TRBV18 and TRBJ1-5, with 9 bases lining up with TRBD1. The CDR3 runs 16 residues. Germline V gene data show CDR1 as KGHSH and CDR2 as LQKENI. The V gene end was trimmed by 5 bases and the J gene end by 5 bases; junction bases not matched to a gene: 10. Here the CDR3 reads CASSSGTGSQDQPQHF. In nucleotides, the CDR3 is TGTGCCAGCTCATCGGGGACAGGGTCACAAGATCAGCCCCAGCATTTT. Full variable domain (outside the CDR3, taken from reference TRBV18 and TRBJ1-5): NAGVMQNPRHLVRRRGQEARLRCSPMKGHSHVYWYRQLPEEGLKFMVYLQKENIIDESGMPKERFSAEFPKEGPSILRIQQVVRGDSAAYFCASSSGTGSQDQPQHFGDGTRLSIL.

The table lists this clone with a count of one. V is TRBV20-1 and J is TRBJ2-1; 14 bases align to TRBD2. The length of the CDR3 is 18 residues. CDR1 and CDR2 (germline): DFQATT, SNEGSKA (reference sequence). The V segment lost 3 bases and the J segment 0 bases; nucleotides outside the gene matches: 7. In DNA, the CDR3 is TGCAGTGCTAGTCGACTAGCGGGAGGGCCGAGCTCCTACAATGAGCAGTTCTTC. It is translated as CSASRLAGGPSSYNEQFF.